This T cell receptor beta chain was identified in a study of T cells after yellow fever vaccination (dated by TCRdb to about 2019). In the study overall: Libraries from fractions with low cell numbers were prepared with the SMART-Seq v4 Ultra Low Input RNA kit. Blood was drawn at multiple timepoints before and after primary and secondary immunization, with bulk PBMC replicates and cell subsets isolated. Bulk TCR alpha and beta repertoires were sequenced longitudinally to track T-cell clones before and after primary and booster YFV17D yellow fever vaccination. Two healthy male donors, one aged 18 to 30 and one aged 30 to 40 years, made up the cohort.

TCR cDNA was made using 5'RACE template switching, a step that added a universal primer site and unique molecular identifiers. cDNA synthesis was primed from both the TCR alpha and TCR beta constant segments. Library amplification involved two PCR steps, and the second step added sample barcodes and sequencing adapters. Sequencing of libraries was done on Illumina HiSeq 2500 (2x100 bp) or NovaSeq (2x150 bp). The source study handled its data this way. MIGEC handled demultiplexing of reads and collapsing into UMI consensus sequences, while MiXCR performed V(D)J alignment. Vaccine-responding clonotypes were defined with edgeR using replicate PBMC samples, requiring FDR below 0.01 and a log2 fold change above 5 up to day 15. CD4 or CD8 identity was assigned to each bulk clonotype according to whether the clonotype was present at higher abundance in the sequenced CD4 repertoire or the sequenced CD8 repertoire. TCRdb handled the public reads itself, with Q25 trimming in fastp and clone calling in MiXCR, and kept productive beta chains. Each CDR3 protein gets just one entry, which takes the most common genes and DNA from the rows behind it. TCRdb, rather than the study authors, made the V and J calls. The sample contains around 300,000 distinct CDR3 sequences, 10% to 15% of them found a single time. The ten most abundant clones make up around 0.49% of the sample.

Its CDR3 holds 12 amino acids, cysteine through phenylalanine. Kept here is only the CDR3 DNA, which spans 36 bases and is read in frame from base 1. V is reduced by 0 bases and J by 2 bases, leaving a spacing of 5 bases between them. The germline V gene (reference sequence) yields DFQATT for CDR1 and SNEGSKA for CDR2. This clonotype was seen a few times. Which antigen it targets is not known. There are no base qualities to consult, and no much larger clone falls within one base. Paper-wide results and their limitations: Because abundant contaminating clonotypes from the bulk population could be contained in FACS-sorted repertoires, computational filtering was required. Most clones expanded after primary vaccination (almost 97% of CD4 and 70% to 90% of CD8) were re-detected after the booster, suggesting that broad memory maintenance occurred. Because the study included only a couple of donors, the extent to which the findings can be generalized is limited. Compared with the primary T-cell response, the secondary T-cell response was weaker but faster, peaking on day 5 rather than day 15. A small fraction of clonotypes appeared in both the CD4 and CD8 compartments, likely as a result of convergent recombination.

The treatment or condition label on this specimen signifies: live attenuated yellow fever vaccine strain. PBMCs were isolated from peripheral blood using a standard Ficoll-Paque protocol. CD4 and CD8 T-cell fractions were isolated with Dynabeads CD4 and CD8 positive selection kits. TriZol was used to extract RNA from bulk PBMCs, from CD4 and CD8 fractions, and from dextramer-positive and dextramer-negative fractions. Material: CD4+ T cells sorted from PBMCs, obtained 45 days after the yellow fever booster vaccination. The chain was built from TRBV20-1 and TRBJ2-7, with the D segment identity uncertain. This clonotype originated in a man aged 25-45 years who received the YFV17D yellow fever vaccine. The DNA sequence follows: TGCAGTGCTAGAGATTTGGCCTACGAGCAGTACTTC. It specifies CSARDLAYEQYF.